This passage covers 13 T cell receptor beta chains from one sample sequenced in a study of tumor-infiltrating lymphocytes in localized non-small cell lung cancer. The data were produced by immunoSEQ multiplex PCR, yet TCRdb's version contains in-frame clones alone and is incomplete. The data contain about 12,000 clones, more than 75% of them singletons. The sample consisted of lung tumor tissue. The receptor set was obtained from a human donor with non-small cell lung cancer.

This clone was recorded once. The chain's CDR3 is CASSLVFRTGALNEQFF. The CDR3 bases are TGTGCCAGCAGCTTAGTGTTTCGGACAGGGGCGCTCAATGAGCAGTTCTTC. The rearrangement uses TRBV11-2 and TRBJ2-1, with TRBD1 matching 9 bases. This CDR3 has 17 residues. Germline V lookup: CDR1 SGHAT, CDR2 FQNNGV. V was clipped by 1 base and J by 6 bases; unmatched bases: 10.

This clone was seen once. The chain employs TRBV5-1 and TRBJ2-6, with D possibly matching TRBD1 (5 bases). The CDR3 totals 17 residues. V was cut by 0 bases and J by 1 base, with 11 bases left in between. CDR1 is SGHRS and CDR2 is YFSETQ in the germline V gene. CDR3 nucleotides: TGCGCCAGCAGCTTGGCCAACCAGGGTTCTGGGGCCAACGTCCTGACTTTC. The encoded protein is CASSLANQGSGANVLTF.

This chain joins TRBV5-6 and TRBJ1-5, with TRBD1 as a possible D gene (5 bases). Germline-derived CDR1 and CDR2 are SGHDT and YYEEEE. V lost 4 bases to trimming and J lost 1 base, with 15 bases between them. This CDR3 is built from 16 residues. The CDR3 spells CASSLRVVSSNQPQHF. CDR3 coding DNA: TGTGCCAGCAGCCTCAGGGTCGTTAGCAGCAATCAGCCCCAGCATTTT.

To note about this clone: Other DNA variants within this sample encode the same CDR3. This chain connects TRBV27 to TRBJ2-7, with a weak D call TRBD2 (6 bases). Germline V CDR1 and CDR2: MNHEY, SMNVEV (reference sequence). V was pared by 2 bases and J by 0 bases, with 8 bases between. This CDR3 is built from 14 residues. This chain's CDR3 is CASSLTSNSYEQYF. Here the CDR3 DNA reads TGTGCCAGCAGTTTAACTAGCAACTCCTACGAGCAGTACTTC.

This sequence joins TRBV10-2 and TRBJ2-1; TRBD1 aligns across 8 bases. Germline CDR1 and CDR2: WSHSY and SAAADI. The J segment lost 8 bases and the V segment lost 3 bases, leaving 3 bases of the junction unmatched. This CDR3 comprises 13 residues. CDR3 region: CASSDNRGYEQFF. The CDR3 DNA is TGCGCCAGCAGTGATAACAGGGGGTATGAGCAGTTCTTC.

The CDR3 spells CASSESDRDTGELFF. The DNA for the CDR3 is TGCGCCAGCAGTGAGTCGGACAGGGACACCGGGGAGCTGTTTTTT. The chain joins TRBV10-1 to TRBJ2-2, with 8 positions matching TRBD1. J gave up 3 bases and V 0 bases, and 0 bases lay outside the gene matches. The CDR3 runs to 15 residues. CDR1 WNHNN and CDR2 SYGVQD come from the germline V gene (reference sequence).

The gene calls are TRBV18 and TRBJ2-3; the D is unclear. CDR1 is KGHSH and CDR2 is LQKENI in the germline V gene. The CDR3 runs 12 residues. V was trimmed by 0 bases and J by 4 bases, leaving 2 bases between them. The CDR3 coding sequence is TGTGCCAGCTCACCACCCCCAGATACGCAGTATTTT. This encodes CASSPPPDTQYF.

V is TRBV11-2 and J is TRBJ2-3; TRBD2 might be the D (6 bases). The V gene lost 2 bases and the J gene lost 8 bases, with 14 bases spanning the gap. CDR3 length: 14 residues. Germline CDR1 and CDR2: SGHAT and FQNNGV. The CDR3 region is CASSLLGGQGTQYF. DNA for the CDR3: TGTGCCAGCAGCTTATTGGGGGGTCAAGGTACGCAGTATTTT.

This chain joins TRBV18 and TRBJ1-1; 10 bases map to TRBD1. CDR1 KGHSH and CDR2 LQKENI come from the germline V gene. Losses at the gene ends were 2 bases for V and 5 bases for J; bases not matched to a gene: 14. This CDR3 region has 18 residues. The CDR3 is CASSPSILDRGRETEAFF. The DNA of the CDR3 is TGTGCCAGCTCACCATCTATACTAGACAGGGGGCGTGAGACTGAAGCTTTCTTT.

The V call is TRBV15, the J call TRBJ1-6, with unresolved D. CDR3 length: 17 residues. V lost 3 bases, J lost 0 bases, and 12 bases lay in between. Germline V gene data show CDR1 as LNHNV and CDR2 as YYDKDF (reference sequence). CDR3 sequence: CATSRRAWGSYNSPLHF. Written as DNA, the CDR3 is TGTGCCACCAGCAGGAGAGCCTGGGGCTCCTATAATTCACCCCTCCACTTT.

The chain couples TRBV5-8 to TRBJ1-1, with 7 bases identical to TRBD1. Germline V lookup: CDR1 SGHTS, CDR2 YDEGEE. The J segment lost 1 base and the V segment lost 9 bases, leaving 9 bases of the junction unmatched. The CDR3 loop spans 14 amino acids. The DNA for the CDR3 is TGTGCCACCGCGAGGGGGCAAAGGAACACTGAAGCTTTCTTT. Its protein product is CATARGQRNTEAFF. Variable domain in full (rest from reference TRBV5-8 and TRBJ1-1): EAGVTQSPTHLIKTRGQQATLRCSPISGHTSVYWYQQALGLGLQFLLWYDEGEERNRGNFPPRFSGRQFPNYSSELNVNALELEDSALYLCATARGQRNTEAFFGQGTRLTVV.

V usage is TRBV18 and J usage is TRBJ2-5; D is perhaps TRBD1 (6 bases). V lost 3 bases and J 0 bases, leaving 11 bases between the germline ends. The CDR3 consists of 15 residues. CDR1 KGHSH and CDR2 LQKENI come from the germline V gene. CDR3 DNA sequence: TGTGCCAGCTCACCGGCCGGGACACACCAAGAGACCCAGTACTTC. This encodes CASSPAGTHQETQYF.

This clone was seen a few times. This chain joins TRBV28 and TRBJ1-2; a possible D gene is TRBD1 (5 bases). The CDR3 has 14 amino acids. Trimming took off 5 bases at V and 8 bases at J, with 18 bases between the two ends. CDR1 is MDHEN, CDR2 SYDVKM, per germline. The CDR3 nucleotides read TGTGCCAGCAGTCCGCGCGGGGGAGGAGGCGGCTACACCTTC. Translation gives CASSPRGGGGGYTF.